One sample yielded the 4 T cell receptor beta chains listed below, sequenced in a study of cytomegalovirus exposure and HLA in healthy donors. In the PCR, 60 Vbeta and 13 Jbeta primers were used. Repertoires were generated with immunoSEQ multiplex PCR, while TCRdb's copy carries only in-frame clones and drops some. The data hold 200,000 to 300,000 clones, with just under 85% observed a single time. Specimen: PBMCs. Receptor source: a woman in her 40s in good health and CMV-seropositive.

The chain is built from TRBV11-2 and TRBJ2-3, with TRBD2 identical over 12 bases. Looked up from germline, CDR1 is SGHAT and CDR2 is FQNNGV. The CDR3 extends over 15 amino acids. The ends lost 2 bases at V and 5 bases at J; junction bases unmatched: 2. CDR3 DNA: TGTGCCAGCAGCTTACTAGCGGGAGGGGTAGATACGCAGTATTTT. Its translation: CASSLLAGGVDTQYF.

The chain has TRBV7-2 and TRBJ1-2; 8 nucleotides align to TRBD1. CDR3 size: 13 residues. J lost 8 bases, V lost 5 bases, and 7 bases had no gene match. Germline V lookup: CDR1 SGHTA, CDR2 FQGNSA. CDR3 in DNA: TGTGCCAGCAGCCCTGGACAGGGCTTGGGCTACACCTTC. Amino acid sequence: CASSPGQGLGYTF.

This clone appeared a few times. The chain joins TRBV7-9 to TRBJ1-3, with D uncertain. The CDR3 has 14 residues. Trimming removed 5 bases at V and 0 bases at J, with 8 bases between. Germline V gene data show CDR1 as SEHNR and CDR2 as FQNEAQ (reference sequence). The CDR3 loop is CASSQLHSGNTIYF. The CDR3 coding sequence is TGTGCCAGCAGCCAACTTCACTCTGGAAACACCATATATTTT.

This chain links TRBV4-3 with TRBJ1-2; D possibly corresponds to TRBD1 (5 bases). This CDR3 contains 15 residues. Germline assignment: CDR1 LGHNA and CDR2 YSLEER. Trimming left V 1 base short and J 5 bases short, with 14 bases between. Written as DNA, the CDR3 is TGCGCCAGCAGCCAAGCGATCGGGGGGGAGTATGGCTACACCTTC. It is translated as CASSQAIGGEYGYTF.